Listed here is a single T cell receptor (beta chain). This clonotype was counted many times. The target of this receptor is not known. No much larger clone is present one base from it, and per-base qualities are unavailable. This sample stems from a study of T-cell reconstitution after alpha-beta-depleted transplantation in children (dated by TCRdb to about 2016). With regard to the full study: Using TCR repertoire profiling, the study quantitatively followed how T-cell immune reconstitution unfolded in children after TCRalphabeta/CD19-depleted allogeneic hematopoietic cell transplantation.

Receptor libraries were prepared by PCR. Reads for this sample came from an Illumina HiSeq 2500. TCR library preparation used molecular barcoding, with unique molecular identifiers applied to normalize quantification of the TCRbeta repertoire. Clones were called with MiXCR by TCRdb after fastp trimmed the public reads at Q25, and only in-frame beta chains were retained. CDR3 protein duplicates are merged, each entry listing the most common genes and DNA. The sample table shows 170,000 or so distinct CDR3 sequences, and over 5.5% are seen once. Clones ranked in the top ten supply about 2.9% of the sample. The sequenced sample was PBMCs from the stem cell graft donor, obtained from the stem cell graft. The sequence was obtained from a human donor who donated a stem cell graft to a child with Wiskott-Aldrich syndrome.

This receptor carries the CDR3 CASSLVGRVNTEAFF. The base sequence is TGTGCCAGCAGCTTAGTTGGTAGGGTGAACACTGAAGCTTTCTTT. The sequence links TRBV7-9 to TRBJ1-1; the D gene assignment is ambiguous. For CDR1 and CDR2, the germline V gene (reference sequence) lists SEHNR and FQNEAQ. The junction shows trimming of 1 base on V and 0 bases on J, plus 9 bases between the germline ends. The CDR3, cysteine through phenylalanine, is 15 amino acids long. Only the CDR3 DNA stays, 45 bases, in frame from base 1.